The rows below give T cell receptor beta chains drawn from one sample of a study of early T cells in non-severe SARS-CoV-2 infection. Each CDR3 protein is one row after TCRdb ran MiXCR on the 5' RACE reads. In the table there are around 80,000 distinct CDR3 sequences, about 13% of which are singletons. Source material: whole blood. The receptors come from an adult who was a healthcare worker with PCR-confirmed SARS-CoV-2 infection or an uninfected control (not recorded which). Each CDR3 is given with its conserved first and last residue. D genes are given only for firm matches. The size entry is marked missing in some rows and otherwise reads once, few, many or a size class.

v_call: TRBV2; d_call: -; j_call: TRBJ2-7; clone_size: -; cdr3_nt: TGTGCCAGCAGTGAGGAGGGGCTCCCCCCCGAGCAGTACTTC; cdr3_aa: CASSEEGLPPEQYF
v_call: TRBV9; d_call: -; j_call: TRBJ1-6; clone_size: -; cdr3_nt: TGTGCCAGCAGCGTAGGGCAGGGGAGGCTGAATTCACCCCTCCACTTT; cdr3_aa: CASSVGQGRLNSPLHF
v_call: TRBV30; d_call: -; j_call: TRBJ1-5; clone_size: -; cdr3_nt: TGTGCCTGGAGGAAGCAGGGCAACAGCAATCAGCCCCAGCATTTT; cdr3_aa: CAWRKQGNSNQPQHF
v_call: TRBV5-6; d_call: TRBD1; j_call: TRBJ2-5; clone_size: many; cdr3_nt: TGTGCCAGCAGCAAGACAGGGCCGGGGGAGACCCAGTACTTC; cdr3_aa: CASSKTGPGETQYF
v_call: TRBV5-6; d_call: TRBD2; j_call: TRBJ2-2; clone_size: few; cdr3_nt: TGTGCCAGCAGCTTGGAAAGTGGCGGGGGGCTCACATTGTTTTTT; cdr3_aa: CASSLESGGGLTLFF
v_call: TRBV10-3; d_call: -; j_call: TRBJ2-3; clone_size: -; cdr3_nt: TGTGCCATCAGTGGGCCGGGTTCAGATACGCAGTATTTT; cdr3_aa: CAISGPGSDTQYF
v_call: TRBV12-5; d_call: -; j_call: TRBJ2-5; clone_size: -; cdr3_nt: TGTGCTAGTGGTTTGATGACTAAGTCGAGCCAAGAGACCCAGTACTTC; cdr3_aa: CASGLMTKSSQETQYF
v_call: TRBV28; d_call: -; j_call: TRBJ1-3; clone_size: few; cdr3_nt: TGTGCCAGCAGTTTGTTGTTGGGAGATAGCTCTGGAAACACCATATATTTT; cdr3_aa: CASSLLLGDSSGNTIYF
v_call: TRBV5-4; d_call: -; j_call: TRBJ1-2; clone_size: few; cdr3_nt: TGTGCCAGCAGCTTGGCAGAGAACTATGGCTACACCTTC; cdr3_aa: CASSLAENYGYTF
v_call: TRBV4-3; d_call: TRBD2; j_call: TRBJ2-4; clone_size: few; cdr3_nt: TGCGCCAGCAGCCAGAGCGGGGGGGCCGGAGCCAAAAACATTCAGTACTTC; cdr3_aa: CASSQSGGAGAKNIQYF
v_call: TRBV7-9; d_call: -; j_call: TRBJ2-7; clone_size: many; cdr3_nt: TGTGCCAGCAGCTTAGCGGGGGCCCAAAAGCAGTACTTC; cdr3_aa: CASSLAGAQKQYF
v_call: TRBV7-3; d_call: TRBD2; j_call: TRBJ2-7; clone_size: few; cdr3_nt: TGTGCCAGCAGCTTACAAGCGGGGGGGACCTACGAGCAGTACTTC; cdr3_aa: CASSLQAGGTYEQYF
v_call: TRBV14; d_call: -; j_call: TRBJ2-7; clone_size: many; cdr3_nt: TGTGCCAGCAGCCAGGACACTATGAGGCAGTACTTC; cdr3_aa: CASSQDTMRQYF
v_call: TRBV10-2; d_call: -; j_call: TRBJ2-7; clone_size: -; cdr3_nt: TGCGCCAGCAGTGCAGGACAGACATACGAGCAGTACTTC; cdr3_aa: CASSAGQTYEQYF
v_call: TRBV5-1; d_call: -; j_call: TRBJ1-4; clone_size: many; cdr3_nt: TGCGCCAGCAGCTTGACAGGGAATGAAAAACTGTTTTTT; cdr3_aa: CASSLTGNEKLFF
v_call: TRBV5-1; d_call: TRBD1; j_call: TRBJ1-1; clone_size: -; cdr3_nt: TGCGCCAGCAGCTTGGCAATTAATCGGGACAGAATGAACACTGAAGCTTTCTTT; cdr3_aa: CASSLAINRDRMNTEAFF
v_call: TRBV4-1; d_call: -; j_call: TRBJ2-7; clone_size: -; cdr3_nt: TGCGCCAGCAGCCATCCCGGGACCAACTACGAGCAGTACTTC; cdr3_aa: CASSHPGTNYEQYF
v_call: TRBV2; d_call: TRBD1; j_call: TRBJ2-2; clone_size: -; cdr3_nt: TGTGCCAGCAGGGAACAGGGGGTCAACACCGGGGAGCTGTTTTTT; cdr3_aa: CASREQGVNTGELFF
v_call: TRBV11-2; d_call: -; j_call: TRBJ2-3; clone_size: medium-sized; cdr3_nt: TGTGCCAGCAGCTTAGGAGATACGCAGTATTTT; cdr3_aa: CASSLGDTQYF
v_call: TRBV6-6; d_call: TRBD2; j_call: TRBJ2-7; clone_size: -; cdr3_nt: TGTGCCACCGGACAATACGTAGCGGGTGGTGAGCAGTACTTC; cdr3_aa: CATGQYVAGGEQYF
v_call: TRBV7-9; d_call: TRBD1; j_call: TRBJ2-7; clone_size: -; cdr3_nt: TGTGCCAGCAGCTCCCGGACAGGGGGATACGAGCAGTACTTC; cdr3_aa: CASSSRTGGYEQYF
v_call: TRBV15; d_call: -; j_call: TRBJ2-3; clone_size: few; cdr3_nt: TGTGCCACCAGCACCCGGGACCAAGGGGGAGCAGATACGCAGTATTTT; cdr3_aa: CATSTRDQGGADTQYF
v_call: TRBV7-2; d_call: TRBD2; j_call: TRBJ2-5; clone_size: few; cdr3_nt: TGTGCCAGCAGCTCCGGACTAGCGGTCCAAGAGACCCAGTACTTC; cdr3_aa: CASSSGLAVQETQYF
v_call: TRBV5-6; d_call: -; j_call: TRBJ1-2; clone_size: many; cdr3_nt: TGTGCCAGCAGCAGTAAGGGGATCAACTATGGCTACACCTTC; cdr3_aa: CASSSKGINYGYTF
v_call: TRBV2; d_call: -; j_call: TRBJ2-3; clone_size: -; cdr3_nt: TGTGCCAGCAGTGAAGCGCTCCTCGTGAGCACAGATACGCAGTATTTT; cdr3_aa: CASSEALLVSTDTQYF
v_call: TRBV6-1; d_call: -; j_call: TRBJ2-7; clone_size: -; cdr3_nt: TGTGCCAGCAGTGGGAGGGGAAGTAACTACGAGCAGTACTTC; cdr3_aa: CASSGRGSNYEQYF
v_call: TRBV7-9; d_call: -; j_call: TRBJ1-1; clone_size: -; cdr3_nt: TGTGCCAGCAGCCTAACGACAGATGAAACTGAAGCTTTCTTT; cdr3_aa: CASSLTTDETEAFF
v_call: TRBV30; d_call: -; j_call: TRBJ1-2; clone_size: -; cdr3_nt: TGTGCCTGGACTCGGACAATGAGGGACTATGGCTACACCTTC; cdr3_aa: CAWTRTMRDYGYTF
v_call: TRBV20-1; d_call: -; j_call: TRBJ2-3; clone_size: few; cdr3_nt: TGCAGTGCTAGAGCCTTGAGGGGTCCCCCCGATACGCAGTATTTT; cdr3_aa: CSARALRGPPDTQYF
v_call: TRBV7-6; d_call: -; j_call: TRBJ1-1; clone_size: few; cdr3_nt: TGTGCCAGCAGCAGGAAAGGGAACACTGAAGCTTTCTTT; cdr3_aa: CASSRKGNTEAFF
v_call: TRBV7-6; d_call: TRBD2; j_call: TRBJ2-3; clone_size: few; cdr3_nt: TGTGCCAGCAGCTTAGGCCGCGGGGGAAGCACAGATACGCAGTATTTT; cdr3_aa: CASSLGRGGSTDTQYF
v_call: TRBV2; d_call: -; j_call: TRBJ2-2; clone_size: few; cdr3_nt: TGTGCCAGCAGTGAGACCCGGGCTTTGAACACCGGGGAGCTGTTTTTT; cdr3_aa: CASSETRALNTGELFF
v_call: TRBV7-6; d_call: TRBD1; j_call: TRBJ1-1; clone_size: -; cdr3_nt: TGTGCCAGCAGCCCTGACAGGGGCTGGTCTGAAGCTTTCTTT; cdr3_aa: CASSPDRGWSEAFF
v_call: TRBV5-6; d_call: -; j_call: TRBJ2-2; clone_size: many; cdr3_nt: TGTGCCAGCAGCTTGCCGACGAGAGACACCGGGGAGCTGTTTTTT; cdr3_aa: CASSLPTRDTGELFF
v_call: TRBV2; d_call: -; j_call: TRBJ2-3; clone_size: -; cdr3_nt: TGTGCCAGCATACGACGGACTAGCACAGATACGCAGTATTTT; cdr3_aa: CASIRRTSTDTQYF
v_call: TRBV9; d_call: -; j_call: TRBJ1-3; clone_size: -; cdr3_nt: TGTGCCAGCAGCGTACAGGGTTTTGAAAACACCATATATTTT; cdr3_aa: CASSVQGFENTIYF
v_call: TRBV7-7; d_call: -; j_call: TRBJ2-1; clone_size: few; cdr3_nt: TGTGCTAGCAGCATACCCCGGGGGTTTTGGAATGAGCAGTTCTTC; cdr3_aa: CASSIPRGFWNEQFF
v_call: TRBV11-2; d_call: -; j_call: TRBJ2-2; clone_size: many; cdr3_nt: TGTGCCAGCAGCTTACCAACGCCGCCCGGGGAGCTGTTTTTT; cdr3_aa: CASSLPTPPGELFF
v_call: TRBV6-6; d_call: -; j_call: TRBJ2-5; clone_size: -; cdr3_nt: TGTGCCAGCAGTTACTTATTATCTACGGCCCAGTACTTC; cdr3_aa: CASSYLLSTAQYF
v_call: TRBV29-1; d_call: -; j_call: TRBJ1-1; clone_size: -; cdr3_nt: TGCAGCGTTTCCAAGCGGGGGGTCCTCACTGAAGCTTTCTTT; cdr3_aa: CSVSKRGVLTEAFF
v_call: TRBV7-6; d_call: -; j_call: TRBJ1-3; clone_size: -; cdr3_nt: TGTGCCAGCAGCTCTATACGTACAAGCTCTGGAAACACCATATATTTT; cdr3_aa: CASSSIRTSSGNTIYF